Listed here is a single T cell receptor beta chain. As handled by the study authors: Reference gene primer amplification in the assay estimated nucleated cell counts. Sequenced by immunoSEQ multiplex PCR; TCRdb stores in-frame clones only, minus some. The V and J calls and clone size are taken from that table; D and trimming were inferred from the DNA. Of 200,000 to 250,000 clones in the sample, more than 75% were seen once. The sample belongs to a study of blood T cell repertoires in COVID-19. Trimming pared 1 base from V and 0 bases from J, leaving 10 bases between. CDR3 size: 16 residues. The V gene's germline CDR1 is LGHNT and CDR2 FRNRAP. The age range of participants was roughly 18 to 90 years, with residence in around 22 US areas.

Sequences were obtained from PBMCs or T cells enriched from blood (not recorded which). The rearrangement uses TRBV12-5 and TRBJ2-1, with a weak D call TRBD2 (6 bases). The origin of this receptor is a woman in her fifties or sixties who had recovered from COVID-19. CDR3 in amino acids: CASGLGDLSSYNEQFF. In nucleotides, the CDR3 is TGTGCTAGTGGTTTGGGGGACTTAAGCTCCTACAATGAGCAGTTCTTC.